Presented here are 23 T cell receptor beta chains from one specimen sequenced in a study of identical twins. TCRdb ran MiXCR on the 5' RACE reads and lists one entry per CDR3 protein. The sample has about 200,000 distinct CDR3 sequences; 6% to 9% are singletons. This sample also appeared in a second study, on yellow fever vaccine responses in identical twins.

Sequenced input: memory (CD45RO+) T cells sorted from blood. Receptors originate from a woman under 30 in good health.

This clonotype was seen repeatedly, ten times or more. The chain combines TRBV20-1 with TRBJ2-5; 7 positions agree with TRBD1. Germline CDR1 and CDR2: DFQATT and SNEGSKA (reference sequence). V trimming: 0 bases; J trimming: 1 base; junction bases outside the gene matches: 8. CDR3 size: 16 residues. CDR3 sequence reads: CSARELRGSSQETQYF. For the CDR3, the DNA is TGCAGTGCTAGAGAACTCAGGGGGAGCAGCCAAGAGACCCAGTACTTC.

J is TRBJ1-3 and V is TRBV10-3; D might be TRBD1 (6 bases). This CDR3 has 13 residues. Germline V gene data show CDR1 as ENHRY and CDR2 as SYGVKD. V dropped 9 bases and J dropped 4 bases, with 13 bases sitting between them. The CDR3 DNA follows: TGTGCCATTAAACAGGGAACCGGAAACACCATATATTTT. Protein sequence: CAIKQGTGNTIYF.

This clonotype was picked up a small number of times. CDR3 protein: CASSLILGGANVLTF. CDR3 coding DNA: TGTGCCAGCAGCTTAATCTTGGGGGGGGCCAACGTCCTGACTTTC. This sequence joins TRBV11-2 and TRBJ2-6; the D is unclear. CDR1 is SGHAT and CDR2 is FQNNGV in the germline V gene. This CDR3 contains 15 residues. Trimming removed 2 bases from V and 4 bases from J, with 9 bases in between.

V and J are TRBV5-5 and TRBJ2-1; D unresolved. Germline-derived CDR1 and CDR2 are SGHKS and YYEKEE (reference sequence). The CDR3 contains 13 residues. The germline V and J ends were trimmed by 2 bases and 10 bases, with 13 bases remaining between them. In DNA form, the CDR3 reads TGTGCCAGCAGCTTAAGTCCCCTTGGGGAGCAGTTCTTC. It yields the protein CASSLSPLGEQFF.

This clonotype was detected many times. The J gene is TRBJ2-5, the V gene TRBV28; 7 nucleotides agree with TRBD1. V was clipped by 6 bases and J by 4 bases; unmatched bases: 5. The CDR3 has 13 amino acids. Germline values: CDR1 MDHEN, CDR2 SYDVKM. The CDR3 region is CASRKGGSETQYF. Here the CDR3 DNA reads TGTGCCAGCAGGAAAGGGGGCTCAGAGACCCAGTACTTC.

CDR3 residues: CAAATLNLDTQYF. The DNA for the CDR3 is TGTGCCGCCGCAACCCTCAATTTGGATACGCAGTATTTT. J is TRBJ2-3 and V is TRBV6-1; D not certain. V lost 11 bases and J 6 bases, leaving 18 bases between the germline ends. CDR1 is MNHNS and CDR2 is SASEGT in the germline V gene. This CDR3 has 13 residues.

This clonotype was counted many times. V usage is TRBV25-1 and J usage is TRBJ1-2, with TRBD1 matching over 7 bases. The CDR3 covers 17 residues. Germline CDR1 is MGHDK and CDR2 is SYGVNS. The V segment lost 0 bases and the J segment 5 bases; nucleotides outside the gene matches: 12. CDR3 sequence: CASSEYRAGGAEYGYTF. The DNA for the CDR3 is TGTGCCAGCAGTGAATATCGGGCAGGGGGTGCGGAGTATGGCTACACCTTC.

The J gene is TRBJ2-1, the V gene TRBV3-1, with 7 positions matching TRBD2. The CDR3 extends over 14 amino acids. V trimming: 1 base; J trimming: 13 bases; junction bases outside the gene matches: 10. Germline V gives CDR1 LGHDT, CDR2 YNNKEL (reference sequence). The CDR3 coding sequence is TGTGCCAGCAGCCAAGTTCGGCGGGAGAGGGGTCAGTTCTTC. Its translation is CASSQVRRERGQFF.

The genes are TRBV27 and TRBJ2-3, with 14 bases matching TRBD2. After removal of 6 bases from V and 9 bases from J, the junction contained 2 bases not matched to a gene. Looked up from germline, CDR1 is MNHEY and CDR2 is SMNVEV (reference sequence). This CDR3 contains 13 residues. The CDR3 loop is CASRGTSGSTQYF. The CDR3 DNA sequence: TGTGCCAGCAGGGGGACTAGCGGGAGCACGCAGTATTTT.

This clonotype was recorded once. The J gene is TRBJ1-1, the V gene TRBV12-3 or TRBV12-4; D is perhaps TRBD1 (6 bases). The length of the CDR3 is 13 residues. Deletions cut 1 base from V and 7 bases from J, with 10 bases between. In DNA form, the CDR3 reads TGTGCCAGCAGTTTAGGGCAGGGGCGTGAAGCTTTCTTT. This codes for CASSLGQGREAFF.

This clonotype was recorded many times. The chain recombines TRBV4-1 with TRBJ2-1; D perhaps matches TRBD2 (6 bases). The CDR3 extends over 15 amino acids. With 4 bases removed from V and 9 bases from J, the gap between germline ends came to 19 bases. The germline gives CDR1 MGHRA, CDR2 YSYEKL. The CDR3 region has the DNA TGCGCCAGCAGCCTCCGAAATGGCGGGAATGGTGAGCAGTTCTTC. The encoded protein is CASSLRNGGNGEQFF.

This clonotype was recorded at least ten times. The chain links TRBV29-1 to TRBJ2-7; the match to TRBD1 covers 7 bases. The CDR3 runs 12 residues. Unmatched junction bases numbered 3, after V lost 4 bases and J lost 3 bases. The germline gives CDR1 SQVTM, CDR2 ANQGSEA. The CDR3 protein is CSVVDRVYEQYF. The CDR3 DNA reads as TGCAGCGTTGTCGACAGGGTCTACGAGCAGTACTTC.

The rearrangement links TRBV6-7 to TRBJ2-1; 8 bases agree with TRBD1. Being an ORF, TRBV6-7 has a function that is uncertain. This CDR3 region has 18 residues. V lost 6 bases to trimming and J lost 7 bases; unmatched junction nucleotides: 20. The CDR3 bases are TGTGCCAGCAGCCCTACCCGAAACAGGGGGGACTTTACAAATGAGCAGTTCTTC. Translated: CASSPTRNRGDFTNEQFF.

This clonotype occurred a few times. J is TRBJ2-7 and V is TRBV19; TRBD1 might be the D (6 bases). The CDR3 has 16 amino acids. Germline-derived CDR1 and CDR2 are LNHDA and SQIVND (reference sequence). Trimming took 5 bases from V and 4 from J, leaving 21 bases between them. CDR3 nucleotides: TGTGCCAGTAGTTTTCGACAGGCCGGAGGTGAATACGAGCAGTACTTC. It is translated as CASSFRQAGGEYEQYF.

This clonotype has only a few counts. The gene calls are TRBV6-2 or TRBV6-3 and TRBJ2-5; 11 bases are shared with TRBD2. This CDR3 has 17 residues. Looked up from germline, CDR1 is MNHEY and CDR2 is SVGEGT. J was trimmed by 5 bases and V by 0 bases; bases with no gene match: 8. CDR3 nucleotide sequence: TGTGCCAGCAGTTACTCTACTAGCGGGAGTGGTTATGAGACCCAGTACTTC. The encoded protein is CASSYSTSGSGYETQYF.

The sample holds a few counts of this clonotype. The V call is TRBV9, the J call TRBJ2-1; 8 bases are a match to TRBD2. This CDR3 contains 16 residues. V lost 0 bases and J lost 9; bases outside the gene matches: 11. Germline CDR1 and CDR2: SGDLS and YYNGEE. The CDR3 DNA reads as TGTGCCAGCAGCGTAGCGAGGCCGGGACTAGGTAGTGAGCAGTTCTTC. It is translated as CASSVARPGLGSEQFF.

A remark on this clonotype: It may be a read error: a sequence one base away is much more abundant. V and J are TRBV10-3 and TRBJ2-1, with a weak D call TRBD2 (5 bases). V lost 4 bases, J lost 10 bases, and 11 bases lay in between. CDR1 ENHRY and CDR2 SYGVKD come from the germline V gene. There are 12 residues in the CDR3. In DNA form, the CDR3 reads TGTGCCATCAGTGGGACTCTCTGGGAGCAGTTCTTC. This encodes CAISGTLWEQFF.

The V and J genes are TRBV11-3 and TRBJ2-3; TRBD2 matches 9 bases. V gave up 3 bases and J gave up 0 bases; unmatched junction bases: 7. The germline V gene encodes CDR1 SGHNT and CDR2 YENEEA. The length of the CDR3 is 17 residues. The CDR3 coding sequence is TGTGCCAGCAGCTTGGCAACGACTAGCGGTAGCACAGATACGCAGTATTTT. This sequence encodes CASSLATTSGSTDTQYF.

This clonotype showed up just a few times. V gene TRBV5-5 combines with J gene TRBJ1-1, with 7 nucleotides matching TRBD1. V was clipped by 0 bases and J by 4 bases; unmatched bases: 3. This CDR3 is built from 14 residues. CDR1 and CDR2 from the germline V gene are SGHKS and YYEKEE (reference sequence). The CDR3 reads CASSLAPGGTEAFF. The DNA of the CDR3 is TGTGCCAGCAGCTTGGCTCCAGGGGGCACTGAAGCTTTCTTT.

This clonotype appeared many times. This sequence joins TRBV29-1 and TRBJ1-2, with D perhaps TRBD1 (5 bases). The CDR3 length is 14 residues. Germline V lookup: CDR1 SQVTM, CDR2 ANQGSEA. Trimming removed 0 bases at V and 5 bases at J, with 13 bases between. Here the CDR3 reads CSVEDRDGGYGYTF. The CDR3 nucleotides read TGCAGCGTTGAAGATAGGGACGGCGGGTATGGCTACACCTTC.

The chain joins TRBV7-9 to TRBJ2-2; D remains unclear. The CDR3 sequence is 14 residues long. V was clipped by 1 base and J by 5 bases, with 8 bases between them. Germline V gene lookup returns CDR1 SEHNR and CDR2 FQNEAQ (reference sequence). CDR3 in amino acids: CASSLDSTTGELFF. CDR3 nucleotides: TGTGCCAGCAGCTTAGATAGTACAACCGGGGAGCTGTTTTTT.

As concerns this clonotype: This may be a read error, as it is one base from a much larger clone. Written as DNA, the CDR3 is TGTGCCAGTTCACCCAGACAAACTGGGGCCAACGTCCTGATTTTC. Protein sequence: CASSPRQTGANVLIF. The chain is built from TRBV27 and TRBJ2-6, with D possibly matching TRBD1 (5 bases). Germline CDR1 MNHEY, CDR2 SMNVEV (reference sequence). The CDR3 has 15 amino acids. The whole variable domain, filled in from reference TRBV27 and TRBJ2-6, reads EAQVTQNPRYLITVTGKKLTVTCSQNMNHEYMSWYRQDPGLGLRQIYYSMNVEVTDKGDVPEGYKVSRKEKRNFPLILESPSPNQTSLYFCASSPRQTGANVLIFGAGSRLTVL.

This clonotype was seen more than once but under ten times. This sequence joins TRBV6-4 and TRBJ2-2, with D perhaps assigned TRBD1 or TRBD2 (5 bases each). The V end was cut by 7 bases, the J end by 5 bases, with 11 bases between. Germline V lookup: CDR1 MRHNA, CDR2 SNTAGT. This CDR3 spans 13 amino acids. The CDR3 sequence: CASMNGATGELFF. The CDR3 DNA follows: TGTGCCAGCATGAACGGGGCAACCGGGGAGCTGTTTTTT.